The 15 T cell receptor beta chains below come from one sample, sequenced in a study of T cell clonality in common variable immunodeficiency. Profiled with immunoSEQ multiplex PCR; TCRdb holds only in-frame clones, not every one. Altogether tens of thousands of clones were found in the sample, and no singletons occur. Their specific antigens are unknown. The study, taken as a whole, reports: Reportedly, TCR beta sequences from common variable immunodeficiency showed fewer deletions and N-nucleotide insertions.

Sequences were obtained from peripheral blood mononuclear cells. Source of these receptors: a human donor with common variable immunodeficiency.

Only a few counts were recorded for this clone. Coverage ceases 3 residues before the CDR3 finishes, and the germline J gene fills in the end. The V and J genes are TRBV7-9 and TRBJ2-7; TRBD2 matches at 7 bases. CDR3 size: 15 residues. CDR1 SEHNR and CDR2 FQNEAQ come from the germline V gene (reference sequence). The trim removed 5 bases at V and 3 bases at J, leaving 10 bases unmatched. The sequenced part of the CDR3 DNA is TGTGCCAGCAGCGGACGACTAGCTTCTAACTACGAG. Translation gives CASSGRLASNYE. The entire CDR3 is CASSGRLASNYEQYF.

This clone was seen a handful of times. The CDR3 end is not reached by the read, which stops 3 residues before it; the germline J gene fills it in. The chain recombines TRBV2 with TRBJ2-1; 10 nucleotides agree with TRBD2. The CDR3 is 15 residues long. V was clipped by 10 bases and J by 7 bases; unmatched bases: 13. CDR1 is SNHLY and CDR2 is FYNNEI in the germline V gene. The sequenced CDR3 bases are TGTGCCACATCGACTAGGAGCGGGGGGGGGAATGAG. Protein product: CATSTRSGGGNE. The full CDR3 is CATSTRSGGGNEQFF.

The table lists this clone with many counts. The sequence runs out 3 residues before the end of the CDR3; the remainder is reconstructed from the germline J gene. This chain uses TRBV19 with TRBJ2-3, with 9 bases lining up with TRBD1. J was trimmed by 8 bases and V by 2 bases; bases with no gene match: 5. The CDR3 runs 14 residues. The germline V gene encodes CDR1 LNHDA and CDR2 SQIVND (reference sequence). The covered CDR3 bases are TGTGCCAGTAGTATAACGGAGACAGGGGGTACG. Protein product: CASSITETGGT. The whole CDR3 reads CASSITETGGTQYF.

This clone turned up a few times. A junction end diverges from the germline sequence, so it may reflect a read error. The read is 3 residues too short to cover the CDR3 end, so that end is filled in from the germline J gene. The chain links TRBV7-7 to TRBJ2-2; 9 positions agree with TRBD1. Per the germline V gene, CDR1 is SSHAT and CDR2 is FNYEAQ (reference sequence). The CDR3 loop spans 15 amino acids. CDR3 bases read: TGTGCTAGCAGCCAGACAGGGGGAGAAACCGGGGAG. Amino acids: CASSQTGGETGE. The whole CDR3 is CASSQTGGETGELFF.

A remark on this clone: The read is 3 residues too short to cover the CDR3 end, so that end is filled in from the germline J gene. This chain uses TRBV19 with TRBJ2-2; possibly TRBD2 for D (6 bases). CDR3 size: 14 residues. V gave up 7 bases and J gave up 3 bases, with 12 bases separating them. CDR1 and CDR2 from the germline V gene are LNHDA and SQIVND (reference sequence). CDR3 amino acids: CASKRGLDTGELFF. The part of the CDR3 DNA that was read is TGTGCCAGTAAACGGGGGTTGGACACCGGGGAG.

This clone showed up many times. The read comes to an end 3 residues before the CDR3 does, leaving the germline J gene to fill in the end. The chain carries TRBV20-1 and TRBJ1-2; D is perhaps TRBD1 (6 bases). Trimming took off 0 bases at V and 7 bases at J, with 15 bases between the two ends. CDR3 length equals 14 residues. Germline loops: CDR1 DFQATT, CDR2 SNEGSKA (reference sequence). Here the CDR3 reads CSARDPRGGAGYTF. CDR3 DNA, as far as it was read: TGCAGTGCTAGAGATCCGAGAGGGGGAGCTGGC.

As regards this clone: With the read ending 3 residues before the CDR3 end, the germline J gene is used to fill in that end. V usage is TRBV5-1 and J usage is TRBJ1-1; D is unresolved. Trimming stripped 1 base from V and 4 bases from J, with 5 bases between. Germline V gene lookup returns CDR1 SGHRS and CDR2 YFSETQ. The CDR3 consists of 12 residues. The sequenced CDR3 bases are TGCGCCAGCAGCTTGTCGGGCACTGAA. The encoded protein is CASSLSGTE. The whole CDR3 is CASSLSGTEAFF. Filled out from reference TRBV5-1 and TRBJ1-1, the complete variable domain reads KAGVTQTPRYLIKTRGQQVTLSCSPISGHRSVSWYQQTPGQGLQFLFEYFSETQRNKGNFPGRFSGRQFSNSRSEMNVSTLELGDSALYLCASSLSGTEAFFGQGTRLTVV.

This clone was counted only a few times. CDR3 sequence reads: CASSTGTREAFF. Partial CDR3 DNA: TGTGCCAGCAGTACCGGGACACGTGAA. The rearrangement joins TRBV2 to TRBJ1-1; possible D gene TRBD1, 6 bases. The CDR3 end lies 3 residues beyond the end of the read and is filled in from the germline J gene. Trimming took off 5 bases at V and 7 bases at J, with 11 bases between the two ends. Germline CDR1 SNHLY, CDR2 FYNNEI. There are 12 residues in the CDR3.

Ten or more counts support this clone. The DNA ends 3 residues before the CDR3 does, and the rest of the CDR3 is filled in from the germline J gene. This sequence joins TRBV30 and TRBJ2-3; D gene uncertain. V was shortened by 0 bases and J by 8 bases, with 18 bases between the two germline ends. CDR1 and CDR2 (germline): GTSNPN, SVGIG (reference sequence). The CDR3 spans 15 residues. The CDR3 spells CAWSVGGVAGGTQYF. The part of the CDR3 DNA that was read is TGTGCCTGGAGTGTAGGCGGCGTTGCCGGTGGTACG.

At least ten counts were recorded for this clone. Read data end 3 residues before the CDR3 end; the end is taken from the germline J gene. V and J are TRBV29-1 and TRBJ2-5; 9 positions agree with TRBD2. The CDR3 runs 12 residues. V dropped 6 bases and J dropped 5; count of bases not matched to a gene: 4. Germline V gene data show CDR1 as SQVTM and CDR2 as ANQGSEA. The CDR3 DNA, read in part, is TGCAGCGTCACTAGCGGGTGGGAGACC. This gives the protein CSVTSGWET. The CDR3 in full is CSVTSGWETQYF.

This clone was observed a handful of times. CDR3 sequence: CASTLDRAGGTEAFF. The part of the CDR3 DNA that was read is TGTGCCAGTACCCTAGACAGGGCTGGGGGCACTGAA. The chain employs TRBV19 and TRBJ1-1; 7 bases agree with TRBD1. The read ends 3 residues shy of where the CDR3 ends; the end is completed using the germline J gene. CDR3 size: 15 residues. J was trimmed by 4 bases and V by 7 bases; bases with no gene match: 12. Looked up from germline, CDR1 is LNHDA and CDR2 is SQIVND (reference sequence).

The CDR3 loop reads CASSSLTVSSYNEQFF. The part of the CDR3 DNA that was read is TGTGCCAGCAGCTCATTGACAGTCAGCTCCTACAATGAG. The chain couples TRBV7-6 to TRBJ2-1; D perhaps matches TRBD1 (5 bases). Read data end 3 residues before the CDR3 end; the end is taken from the germline J gene. The CDR3 totals 16 residues. CDR1 and CDR2 from the germline V gene are SGHVS and FNYEAQ. Trimming cost V 4 bases and J 0 bases, with 13 bases left between them.

This clone was observed at least ten times. A junction boundary mismatches the germline segment, possibly from a read error. The read gets to within 3 residues of the CDR3 end, and the germline J gene fills in the rest. The chain couples TRBV4-2 to TRBJ1-2, with 10 positions matching TRBD1. CDR1 and CDR2 from the germline V gene are LGHNA and YNFKEQ. This CDR3 has 15 residues. The CDR3 loop reads CASSHPGQGQYGYTF. The part of the CDR3 DNA that was read is TGCGCCAGCAGTCACCCGGGACAGGGGCAATATGGC.

Points on this clone: The missing CDR3 end, 3 residues past where the read stops, is filled in from the germline J gene. The chain links TRBV6-1 to TRBJ2-7; D may be TRBD1 (5 bases). This CDR3 contains 13 residues. Germline values: CDR1 MNHNS, CDR2 SASEGT. V was cut by 2 bases and J by 1 base, with 6 bases left in between. CDR3 sequence: CASSEQGSYEQYF. The CDR3 bases that were read are TGTGCCAGCAGTGAACAGGGATCCTACGAG.

To note about this clone: The CDR3 end falls 3 residues outside the read, so it is completed with the germline J gene. The chain couples TRBV7-6 to TRBJ2-1; 8 bases agree with TRBD2. CDR1 SGHVS and CDR2 FNYEAQ come from the germline V gene. The CDR3 contains 16 residues. V was pared by 5 bases and J by 0 bases, with 6 bases of the junction left unmatched. The CDR3 bases that were read are TGTGCCAGCAGCACCGAGCGGGGGAGCTCCTACAATGAG. Translated: CASSTERGSSYNE. The whole CDR3 protein is CASSTERGSSYNEQFF.